Listed here are 16 T cell receptor beta chains from one sample, sequenced in a study of blood T cell repertoires in COVID-19. Generated by immunoSEQ multiplex PCR, the TCRdb table keeps only in-frame clones and is missing some. This table has tens of thousands of clones, roughly 78% appearing once. What was sequenced was peripheral blood. The receptors were gathered from a woman older than 75 with acute or convalescent COVID-19.

The chain couples TRBV27 to TRBJ1-3, with D perhaps TRBD1 (5 bases). V was trimmed by 4 bases and J by 2 bases, leaving 12 bases between them. Germline V CDR1 and CDR2: MNHEY, SMNVEV (reference sequence). This CDR3 contains 15 residues. CDR3 bases: TGTGCCAGCAGTTACCACCCGGGGGCTGGAAACACCATATATTTT. Its translation is CASSYHPGAGNTIYF.

The rearrangement uses TRBV5-1 and TRBJ2-2, with a weak D call TRBD1 (6 bases). V was shortened by 3 bases and J by 7 bases, with 19 bases between the two germline ends. The V gene's germline CDR1 is SGHRS and CDR2 YFSETQ. CDR3 length: 16 amino acids. The CDR3 nucleotides read TGCGCCAGCAGCTCCTCCCTTGGGGGCGCGGTCGGGGAGCTGTTTTTT. This encodes CASSSSLGGAVGELFF.

The CDR3 protein is CASSPQGQQESSYEQYF. As DNA, the CDR3 is TGTGCCAGCTCACCTCAGGGCCAACAGGAGAGCTCCTACGAGCAGTACTTC. V is TRBV18 and J is TRBJ2-7; D may be TRBD1 (5 bases). Germline-derived CDR1 and CDR2 are KGHSH and LQKENI. V was pared by 3 bases and J by 0 bases, with 18 bases between. This CDR3 spans 17 amino acids. Combining the CDR3 with reference TRBV18 and TRBJ2-7 gives the whole variable domain NAGVMQNPRHLVRRRGQEARLRCSPMKGHSHVYWYRQLPEEGLKFMVYLQKENIIDESGMPKERFSAEFPKEGPSILRIQQVVRGDSAAYFCASSPQGQQESSYEQYFGPGTRLTVT.

The chain combines TRBV6-5 with TRBJ2-1; TRBD2 matches at 8 bases. Germline V gene lookup returns CDR1 MNHEY and CDR2 SVGAGI. V was pared by 2 bases and J by 4 bases, with 4 bases of the junction left unmatched. The CDR3 totals 15 residues. CDR3 protein: CASSYGGGPYNEQFF. The DNA for the CDR3 is TGTGCCAGCAGTTACGGCGGGGGGCCTTACAATGAGCAGTTCTTC.

The chain carries TRBV18 and TRBJ1-4; D may be TRBD1 (5 bases). Germline CDR1 is KGHSH and CDR2 is LQKENI. Trimming stripped 3 bases from V and 8 bases from J, with 16 bases between. This CDR3 spans 15 amino acids. As DNA, the CDR3 is TGTGCCAGCTCACCGGGCAGGGCATCTGTGGAAAAACTGTTTTTT. It translates to CASSPGRASVEKLFF.

V usage is TRBV11-2 and J usage is TRBJ2-7, with no clear D. Germline-derived CDR1 and CDR2 are SGHAT and FQNNGV. With 1 base removed from V and 2 bases from J, the gap between germline ends came to 12 bases. This CDR3 comprises 15 residues. The CDR3 DNA is TGTGCCAGCAGCTTAGGGGCACTTAACACCTACGAGCAGTACTTC. It yields the protein CASSLGALNTYEQYF.

The rearrangement links TRBV6-5 to TRBJ1-1; 10 bases agree with TRBD1. Germline loops: CDR1 MNHEY, CDR2 SVGAGI. V gave up 0 bases and J gave up 4 bases; unmatched junction bases: 2. This CDR3 spans 15 amino acids. The chain's CDR3 is CASSYSGTGATEAFF. CDR3 in DNA: TGTGCCAGCAGTTACTCCGGGACAGGGGCCACTGAAGCTTTCTTT.

The gene calls are TRBV5-1 and TRBJ2-3, with 8 bases fitting TRBD1. The length of the CDR3 is 16 residues. Looked up from germline, CDR1 is SGHRS and CDR2 is YFSETQ. The J segment lost 2 bases and the V segment lost 0 bases, leaving 5 bases of the junction unmatched. The CDR3 nucleotides are TGCGCCAGCAGCTTGGCGGGGACAGGCTACACAGATACGCAGTATTTT. The encoded protein is CASSLAGTGYTDTQYF.

This clone was observed a handful of times. The chain links TRBV19 to TRBJ2-2, with D unclear. The CDR3 sequence is 14 residues long. The V and J ends lost 6 bases and 0 bases respectively, with 8 bases between them. The germline gives CDR1 LNHDA, CDR2 SQIVND (reference sequence). The CDR3 DNA follows: TGTGCCAGTAGAGCCCGAGCGAACACCGGGGAGCTGTTTTTT. Its translation: CASRARANTGELFF.

The chain has TRBV19 and TRBJ2-4; perhaps TRBD2 as D (6 bases). Germline CDR1 reads LNHDA; CDR2 reads SQIVND (reference sequence). With 2 bases removed from V and 7 bases from J, the gap between germline ends came to 9 bases. The CDR3 has 13 amino acids. The CDR3 DNA follows: TGTGCCAGTAGTATACGGGGGTCTAACATTCAGTACTTC. Amino acid sequence: CASSIRGSNIQYF.

This clone was found once. The gene calls are TRBV3-1 (or the pseudogene TRBV3-2) and TRBJ2-7; 10 bases agree with TRBD2. Germline V gene sequence: CDR1 LGHDT, CDR2 YNNKEL (reference sequence). This CDR3 is 16 amino acids long. The V gene end was trimmed by 0 bases and the J gene end by 3 bases; junction bases not matched to a gene: 5. The DNA for the CDR3 is TGTGCCAGCAGCCAAGATTGGGCTAGCGGGAGCTACGAGCAGTACTTC. Amino acids: CASSQDWASGSYEQYF.

CDR3 nucleotides: TGTGCCAGCAGCATGAGCAGGGGGCGTTGGTATGGCTACACCTTC. As protein: CASSMSRGRWYGYTF. This chain connects TRBV21-1 to TRBJ1-2; the D call in the table, TRBD1, was not verified against the DNA. TRBV21-1 is a pseudogene locus. CDR3 length equals 15 residues.

V usage is TRBV19 and J usage is TRBJ2-7; 7 bases agree with TRBD1. Germline V lookup: CDR1 LNHDA, CDR2 SQIVND (reference sequence). The trim removed 7 bases at V and 3 bases at J, leaving 9 bases unmatched. The CDR3 has 14 amino acids. In DNA, the CDR3 is TGTGCCAGTAAACCCTCAGACAGGGACTACGAGCAGTACTTC. Encoded protein: CASKPSDRDYEQYF.

The CDR3 region is CASSKRTGLARDSSYNEQFF. The DNA for the CDR3 is TGTGCCAGCAGCAAAAGGACAGGACTAGCGCGGGATAGCTCCTACAATGAGCAGTTCTTC. The chain is built from TRBV21-1 and TRBJ2-1; TRBD2 was called by the table and not checked on the DNA. TRBV21-1 corresponds to a pseudogene. This CDR3 is 20 amino acids long.

In this sample, this clone turned up a few times. This chain connects TRBV7-6 to TRBJ2-3; D uncertain. CDR1 SGHVS and CDR2 FNYEAQ come from the germline V gene. The V gene lost 2 bases and the J gene lost 8 bases, with 5 bases spanning the gap. The CDR3 consists of 11 residues. CDR3 region: CASSLPGTQYF. The DNA for the CDR3 is TGTGCCAGCAGCTTACCGGGTACGCAGTATTTT.

The chain combines TRBV5-6 with TRBJ2-5, with D possibly matching TRBD2 (6 bases). CDR1 and CDR2 (germline): SGHDT, YYEEEE. The CDR3 runs 15 residues. Between the trimmed V and J ends, which lost 3 bases and 4 bases, there was a span of 16 bases. CDR3 DNA: TGTGCCAGCAGCTACAGACTGCTCGGGGGAGAGACCCAGTACTTC. It yields the protein CASSYRLLGGETQYF.